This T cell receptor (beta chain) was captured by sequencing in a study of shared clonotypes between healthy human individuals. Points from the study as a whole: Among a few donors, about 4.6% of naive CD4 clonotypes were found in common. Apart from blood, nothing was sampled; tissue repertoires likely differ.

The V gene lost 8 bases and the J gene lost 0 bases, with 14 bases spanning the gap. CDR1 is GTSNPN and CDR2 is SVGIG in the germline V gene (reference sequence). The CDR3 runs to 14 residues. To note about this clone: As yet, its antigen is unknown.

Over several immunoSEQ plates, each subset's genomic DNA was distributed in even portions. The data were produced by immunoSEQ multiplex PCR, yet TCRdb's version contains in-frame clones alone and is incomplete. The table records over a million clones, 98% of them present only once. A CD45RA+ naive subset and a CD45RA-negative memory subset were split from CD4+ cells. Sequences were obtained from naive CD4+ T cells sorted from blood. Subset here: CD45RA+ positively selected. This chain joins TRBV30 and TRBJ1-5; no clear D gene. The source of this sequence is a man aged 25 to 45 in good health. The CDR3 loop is CALTVGNSNQPQHF. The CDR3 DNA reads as TGTGCCCTAACCGTTGGGAATAGCAATCAGCCCCAGCATTTT.